These 14 T cell receptor beta chains were sequenced from one sample in a study of neurological immune-mediated disorders. TCRdb redid the calling of the 5' RACE reads with MiXCR, one entry per CDR3 protein. Among tens of thousands of distinct CDR3 sequences, 3% to 4.5% were seen once, and the ten largest hold about 2.9%. Input material: PBMCs. The source of these receptors is a woman aged 45-65 years with multiple sclerosis.

The chain uses TRBV20-1 and TRBJ2-7; TRBD2 matches at 12 bases. The CDR3 runs to 14 residues. Looked up from germline, CDR1 is DFQATT and CDR2 is SNEGSKA (reference sequence). The junction had 4 bases not matched to a gene; V was cut back by 4 bases and J by 3 bases. The CDR3 DNA follows: TGCAGTGCTACGGGACTAGCGGGTATCTACGAGCAGTACTTC. It yields the protein CSATGLAGIYEQYF.

In this sample, this clonotype turned up many times. The chain links TRBV6-2 or TRBV6-3 to TRBJ2-1; the match to TRBD1 covers 7 bases. The germline V gene encodes CDR1 MNHEY and CDR2 SVGEGT. This CDR3 is built from 15 residues. The J segment lost 13 bases and the V segment lost 2 bases, leaving 14 bases of the junction unmatched. The CDR3 nucleotides read TGTGCCAGCAGTTACCGATACCTACAGGGGTATCCCCAGTTCTTC. Its protein product is CASSYRYLQGYPQFF.

The gene calls are TRBV10-3 and TRBJ1-1; the D is unclear. The CDR3 has 14 amino acids. CDR1 ENHRY and CDR2 SYGVKD come from the germline V gene. V shed 2 bases and J shed 1 base, with 8 bases lying between them. The CDR3: CAISEEMENTEAFF. The CDR3 nucleotides are TGTGCCATCAGTGAGGAAATGGAGAACACTGAAGCTTTCTTT.

This clonotype was found many times. The V call is TRBV6-5, the J call TRBJ2-3; D possibly corresponds to TRBD1 (5 bases). Germline V gene data show CDR1 as MNHEY and CDR2 as SVGAGI. Trimming removed 5 bases from V and 0 bases from J, with 9 bases in between. This CDR3 has 14 residues. The CDR3 DNA is TGTGCCAGCAGTACGACAGCGAGCACAGATACGCAGTATTTT. Protein: CASSTTASTDTQYF.

This clonotype was recorded many times. The gene calls are TRBV6-5 and TRBJ1-2; D perhaps matches TRBD1 (5 bases). Trimming took 5 bases from V and 5 from J, leaving 12 bases between them. This CDR3 has 13 amino acids. Germline values: CDR1 MNHEY, CDR2 SVGAGI. The CDR3: CASSGGYQYGYTF. The DNA for the CDR3 is TGTGCCAGCAGTGGGGGGTATCAGTATGGCTACACCTTC.

There are many counts of this clonotype. The chain recombines TRBV7-2 with TRBJ1-3; 9 bases match TRBD1. Germline assignment: CDR1 SGHTA and CDR2 FQGNSA. V shed 5 bases and J 0 bases; nucleotides not matched to a gene: 5. The CDR3 runs 16 residues. CDR3: CASSPRGQGSGNTIYF. The CDR3 DNA follows: TGTGCCAGCAGCCCCCGGGGACAGGGCTCTGGAAACACCATATATTTT.

This clonotype was detected ten times or more. V gene TRBV29-1 combines with J gene TRBJ2-7; 10 bases fit TRBD1. Germline V gene lookup returns CDR1 SQVTM and CDR2 ANQGSEA. V shed 6 bases, J shed 6 bases, and the junction held 5 bases outside the gene matches. This CDR3 comprises 12 residues. CDR3 loop: CSVGTGVGEQYF. The CDR3 bases are TGCAGCGTCGGGACAGGGGTAGGCGAGCAGTACTTC.

This clonotype was seen at least ten times. The V call is TRBV4-2, the J call TRBJ1-6, with 7 positions matching TRBD1. From germline, CDR1 is LGHNA and CDR2 YNFKEQ. The V segment lost 0 bases and the J segment 7 bases; nucleotides outside the gene matches: 12. The CDR3 runs 18 residues. The CDR3 region is CASSQDGVKQGTNSPLHF. The CDR3 DNA reads TGTGCCAGCAGCCAAGACGGAGTAAAACAGGGGACAAATTCACCCCTCCACTTT.

Concerning this clonotype: The junction departs from germline at one end; a sequencing error may be responsible. This chain joins TRBV5-6 and TRBJ1-6; D not certain. This CDR3 is 13 amino acids long. The germline V gene has CDR1 SGHDT and CDR2 YYEEEE. CDR3 sequence: CASTNLYNSTLNF. Here the CDR3 DNA reads TGTGCCAGCACCAATCTCTATAATTCCACCCTCAACTTT.

This clonotype was found many times. The CDR3 DNA is TGTGCCAGCAGTTACGGGTTACCGACCAAGAAGGCCGGGGAGCTGTTTTTT. It is translated as CASSYGLPTKKAGELFF. The J gene is TRBJ2-2, the V gene TRBV6-6; D is ambiguous. The CDR3 is made up of 17 amino acids. The germline V gene encodes CDR1 MNHNY and CDR2 SVGAGI (reference sequence). Trimming took off 2 bases at V and 6 bases at J, with 19 bases between the two ends.

This clonotype was seen at least ten times. J is TRBJ2-3 and V is TRBV5-1; no reliable D call. Trimming pared 3 bases from V and 8 bases from J, leaving 13 bases between. The CDR3 has 13 residues. From germline, CDR1 is SGHRS and CDR2 YFSETQ. CDR3 amino acids: CASSSQTATTQYF. The CDR3 bases are TGCGCCAGCAGCTCCCAGACTGCGACTACGCAGTATTTT.

This clonotype has at least ten counts. The J gene is TRBJ1-2, the V gene TRBV3-1, with D perhaps TRBD1 (6 bases). V gave up 0 bases and J gave up 6 bases, with 11 bases separating them. Germline CDR1 and CDR2: LGHDT and YNNKEL (reference sequence). There are 14 residues in the CDR3. The CDR3 sequence: CASSQDLGGNGYTF. DNA for the CDR3: TGTGCCAGCAGCCAAGATTTAGGGGGTAATGGCTACACCTTC.

This clonotype was observed many times. The chain is built from TRBV20-1 and TRBJ2-3, with D possibly matching TRBD1 (6 bases). V gave up 1 base and J gave up 6 bases, with 14 bases separating them. The CDR3 has 14 residues. Germline values: CDR1 DFQATT, CDR2 SNEGSKA (reference sequence). CDR3 sequence: CSARVVSTGDTQYF. The DNA for the CDR3 is TGCAGTGCTAGAGTTGTTTCAACAGGGGATACGCAGTATTTT.

This clonotype was seen ten or more times. The chain's CDR3 is CASSLRTGNYNEQFF. The CDR3 DNA is TGTGCCAGCAGCTTAAGGACTGGAAACTACAATGAGCAGTTCTTC. The V call is TRBV7-9, the J call TRBJ2-1; D possibly corresponds to TRBD2 (5 bases). The V end lost 2 bases, the J end lost 3 bases, and 11 bases lay between the germline ends. This CDR3 has 15 residues. The germline CDR1 and CDR2 sequences are SEHNR and FQNEAQ (reference sequence).